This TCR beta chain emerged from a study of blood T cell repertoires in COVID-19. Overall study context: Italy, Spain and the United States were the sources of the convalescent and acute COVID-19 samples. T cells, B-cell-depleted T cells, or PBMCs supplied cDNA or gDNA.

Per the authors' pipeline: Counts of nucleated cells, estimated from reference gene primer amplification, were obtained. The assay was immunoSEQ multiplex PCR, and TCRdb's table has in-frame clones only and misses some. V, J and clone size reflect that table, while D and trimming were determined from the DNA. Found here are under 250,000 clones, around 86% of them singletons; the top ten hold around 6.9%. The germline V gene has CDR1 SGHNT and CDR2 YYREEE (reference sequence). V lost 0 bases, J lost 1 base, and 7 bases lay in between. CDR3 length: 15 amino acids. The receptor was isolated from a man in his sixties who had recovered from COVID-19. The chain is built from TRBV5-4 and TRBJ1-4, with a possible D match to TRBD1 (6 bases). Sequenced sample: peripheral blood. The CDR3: CASSLEQGTNEKLFF. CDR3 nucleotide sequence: TGTGCCAGCAGCTTGGAACAGGGAACTAATGAAAAACTGTTTTTT.